The entry below gives a single T cell receptor beta chain sequence along with its context. The assay was immunoSEQ multiplex PCR, and TCRdb's table has in-frame clones only and misses some. Of about 300,000 clones detected, 83% appear once; the ten largest clones hold around a tenth. This record belongs to a study of blood T cell repertoires in COVID-19. Germline V gene sequence: CDR1 SGHNT, CDR2 YYREEE (reference sequence). V was clipped by 0 bases and J by 12 bases, with 16 bases between them. This CDR3 is 13 amino acids long. The V gene is TRBV5-4, the J gene TRBJ2-7, with TRBD2 as a possible D gene (6 bases). The specimen sequenced was peripheral blood. The sequence came from a woman between 50 and 59 years old who had recovered from COVID-19. CDR3 coding DNA: TGTGCCAGCAGCTTGGAGGGTCTTCGGGAGAGGTACTTC. Translated: CASSLEGLRERYF.